This T cell receptor beta chain was profiled in a study of vaccination and CD4 T cells after COVID-19. Cultured CD4+ T-cell DNA underwent Oncomine TCR Beta short-read sequencing. TCRdb reprocessed the PCR reads via MiXCR and lists one record per CDR3 protein. The sample holds tens of thousands of distinct CDR3 sequences, 35% to 55% seen once. Specified treatment: 10-day PBMC culture with coronavirus spike peptide pools or control peptides (ViraFEST assay). The CDR3 is made up of 13 amino acids. V was clipped by 8 bases and J by 3 bases, with 13 bases between them. CDR1 is SGHTA and CDR2 is FQGNSA in the germline V gene. This clonotype came up a few times. Its matching antigen is unknown.

The chain uses TRBV7-2 and TRBJ1-2, with a possible D match to TRBD1 (5 bases). Sequences were obtained from CD4+ T cells from blood, cultured in vitro. This TCR came from a human donor who had recovered from COVID-19. For the CDR3, the DNA is TGTGCCAGCGGATCCAGGGTCCACTATGGCTACACCTTC. Its protein is CASGSRVHYGYTF.